Below are 15 T cell receptor beta chains sequenced from a single sample in a study of cytomegalovirus exposure and HLA in healthy donors. Researchers ran the PCR with 60 Vbeta and 13 Jbeta primers. Clones were sequenced by immunoSEQ multiplex PCR, and TCRdb holds only the in-frame ones, with some missing. This table has over 150,000 clones, about two thirds appearing once. The sequenced material came from PBMCs. The receptors come from a woman between 25 and 40 years old in good health and CMV-seronegative.

The gene calls are TRBV5-6 and TRBJ2-3; D is uncertain. The CDR3 is 16 amino acids. Germline V gene sequence: CDR1 SGHDT, CDR2 YYEEEE. The V end lost 2 bases, the J end lost 3 bases, and 16 bases lay between the germline ends. The CDR3, as DNA: TGTGCCAGCAGCTTCGCTGCGGCCCTAAGAACAGATACGCAGTATTTT. It specifies CASSFAAALRTDTQYF.

This chain joins TRBV28 and TRBJ1-1; a weak D match, TRBD1 (6 bases). Germline loops: CDR1 MDHEN, CDR2 SYDVKM. The CDR3 has 14 amino acids. Trimming removed 5 bases from V and 4 bases from J, with 14 bases in between. The CDR3 region has the DNA TGTGCCAGCAGTCCCCAGGACAGATCCACTGAAGCTTTCTTT. It yields the protein CASSPQDRSTEAFF.

The chain couples TRBV30 to TRBJ2-5; D gene ambiguous. The CDR3 contains 12 residues. Germline values: CDR1 GTSNPN, CDR2 SVGIG (reference sequence). V gave up 1 base and J gave up 7 bases, with 10 bases separating them. The CDR3 region is CAWSDADVTQYF. The CDR3 nucleotides read TGTGCCTGGAGTGATGCGGATGTGACCCAGTACTTC.

The V and J genes are TRBV6-1 and TRBJ1-6; the D gene is possibly TRBD1 (6 bases). Germline assignment: CDR1 MNHNS and CDR2 SASEGT. There are 15 residues in the CDR3. The ends were cut back, 8 bases at V and 0 bases at J, with 11 bases in the middle. The CDR3 DNA sequence: TGTGCCAGCCGAACAGGGAGCTCCTATAATTCACCCCTCCACTTT. This translates into CASRTGSSYNSPLHF.

The chain uses TRBV28 and TRBJ1-1; D is possibly TRBD1 (5 bases). CDR1 is MDHEN, CDR2 SYDVKM, per germline. V lost 7 bases, J lost 4 bases, and 19 bases lay in between. The CDR3 totals 15 residues. The CDR3 protein is CASTFGGAGVTEAFF. In nucleotides, the CDR3 is TGTGCCAGCACCTTTGGAGGGGCTGGGGTCACTGAAGCTTTCTTT.

J is TRBJ2-3 and V is TRBV7-2; TRBD2 is a possible D gene (7 bases). Trimming took 4 bases from V and 4 from J, leaving 21 bases between them. Germline CDR1 and CDR2: SGHTA and FQGNSA. CDR3 size: 17 residues. The CDR3 DNA is TGTGCCAGCAGCTCACAGTGGGGGAGGGGGGGCGCAGATACGCAGTATTTT. This encodes CASSSQWGRGGADTQYF.

The rearrangement uses TRBV10-1 and TRBJ1-6; D ambiguous. The CDR3 is 11 residues long. V was shortened by 6 bases and J by 12 bases, with 9 bases between the two germline ends. CDR1 is WNHNN, CDR2 SYGVQD, per germline (reference sequence). The CDR3, as DNA: TGCGCCAGCAGGAGGGTAAGACCCCTCCACTTT. Amino acid sequence: CASRRVRPLHF.

This rearrangement joins TRBV7-8 to TRBJ2-7; possible D gene TRBD2, 6 bases. The germline V gene has CDR1 SGHVS and CDR2 FQNEAQ. The CDR3 length is 19 residues. Between the trimmed V and J ends, which lost 2 bases and 0 bases, there was a span of 23 bases. The CDR3 nucleotides are TGTGCCAGCAGCTTAAAGGGACCAACAAACCTGGGGGGCTCCTACGAGCAGTACTTC. Amino acid sequence: CASSLKGPTNLGGSYEQYF.

This clone was counted between two and nine times. The chain joins TRBV5-1 to TRBJ2-3; no definite D call. Germline V lookup: CDR1 SGHRS, CDR2 YFSETQ. The CDR3 sequence is 15 residues long. The ends were cut back, 0 bases at V and 2 bases at J, with 10 bases in the middle. CDR3 DNA: TGCGCCAGCAGCTTGGTGAGGTTTACCACAGATACGCAGTATTTT. Its protein is CASSLVRFTTDTQYF.

The chain has TRBV9 and TRBJ1-4; tentative D call: TRBD1 (5 bases). Germline assignment: CDR1 SGDLS and CDR2 YYNGEE. The CDR3 loop spans 16 amino acids. V was cut by 3 bases and J by 6 bases, with 18 bases left in between. The DNA for the CDR3 is TGTGCCAGCAGCGCTCACCCCCAGGGAAGGGATGAAAAACTGTTTTTT. It translates to CASSAHPQGRDEKLFF.

The chain is built from TRBV6-1 and TRBJ2-7; D is unclear. This CDR3 has 13 residues. Germline V gene data show CDR1 as MNHNS and CDR2 as SASEGT. V lost 0 bases, J lost 3 bases, and 6 bases lay in between. The CDR3 is CASSEAHSYEQYF. The DNA for the CDR3 is TGTGCCAGCAGTGAAGCGCACAGCTACGAGCAGTACTTC.

The chain has TRBV14 and TRBJ1-2; the D is unclear. CDR1 and CDR2 from the germline V gene are SGHDN and FVKESK. This CDR3 is 16 amino acids long. V lost 0 bases and J 6 bases, leaving 17 bases between the germline ends. CDR3 sequence reads: CASSQDHRGSFDGYTF. DNA for the CDR3: TGTGCCAGCAGCCAAGATCATCGGGGAAGTTTCGATGGCTACACCTTC.

The rearrangement links TRBV7-2 to TRBJ2-1; possible D gene TRBD2, 5 bases. Trimming left V 5 bases short and J 3 bases short, with 17 bases between. This CDR3 spans 16 amino acids. Germline V gives CDR1 SGHTA, CDR2 FQGNSA. In DNA form, the CDR3 reads TGTGCCAGCAGCATAGGATGGGAGAACTTCTACAATGAGCAGTTCTTC. It encodes CASSIGWENFYNEQFF.

The chain joins TRBV7-6 to TRBJ2-1; D may be TRBD2 (6 bases). This CDR3 spans 16 amino acids. Germline V gene lookup returns CDR1 SGHVS and CDR2 FNYEAQ. V was trimmed by 1 base and J by 2 bases, leaving 12 bases between them. DNA of the CDR3: TGTGCCAGCAGCTTAGTGCCGGGGGATCCCTACAATGAGCAGTTCTTC. Translation gives CASSLVPGDPYNEQFF. The variable domain in full, with the rest retrieved from reference TRBV7-6 and TRBJ2-1, is GAGVSQSPRYKVTKRGQDVALRCDPISGHVSLYWYRQALGQGPEFLTYFNYEAQQDKSGLPNDRFSAERPEGSISTLTIQRTEQRDSAMYRCASSLVPGDPYNEQFFGPGTRLTVL.

V and J are TRBV10-2 and TRBJ2-7; 8 nucleotides match TRBD1. Germline CDR1 is WSHSY and CDR2 is SAAADI. The V gene end was trimmed by 7 bases and the J gene end by 3 bases; junction bases not matched to a gene: 5. The CDR3 totals 13 residues. The chain's CDR3 is CASNQDRDYEQYF. The CDR3 coding sequence is TGCGCCAGCAATCAGGACAGGGACTACGAGCAGTACTTC.